This TCR beta chain emerged from a study of beta chain features in type 1 diabetes. Findings and limits, study-wide: A pattern of fewer insertions and more deletions at VDJ junctions was seen in type 1 diabetes patients. A moderate, significant TCRB CDR3 shortening appeared in type 1 diabetes across four CD4+ subsets.

The V segment lost 4 bases and the J segment 2 bases; nucleotides outside the gene matches: 5. Germline V gives CDR1 SGDLS, CDR2 YYNGEE. The CDR3 runs to 15 residues. Investigators reverse transcribed all isolated RNA, so they sequenced expressed TCRB transcripts. Using immunoSEQ multiplex PCR, the repertoire was profiled, and TCRdb retains in-frame clones only, with some absent. The table shows roughly 150,000 clones, with 7% to 9.5% occurring only once. This clone was picked up a small number of times. Its antigen is not known. The specimen sequenced was central memory CD4+ T cells from blood. The J gene is TRBJ2-3, the V gene TRBV9; 9 bases line up with TRBD2. The origin of this receptor is a woman in her 30s with type 1 diabetes. The DNA of the CDR3 is TGTGCCAGCAGCATAGCGGGAGCCCACACAGATACGCAGTATTTT. As protein: CASSIAGAHTDTQYF.